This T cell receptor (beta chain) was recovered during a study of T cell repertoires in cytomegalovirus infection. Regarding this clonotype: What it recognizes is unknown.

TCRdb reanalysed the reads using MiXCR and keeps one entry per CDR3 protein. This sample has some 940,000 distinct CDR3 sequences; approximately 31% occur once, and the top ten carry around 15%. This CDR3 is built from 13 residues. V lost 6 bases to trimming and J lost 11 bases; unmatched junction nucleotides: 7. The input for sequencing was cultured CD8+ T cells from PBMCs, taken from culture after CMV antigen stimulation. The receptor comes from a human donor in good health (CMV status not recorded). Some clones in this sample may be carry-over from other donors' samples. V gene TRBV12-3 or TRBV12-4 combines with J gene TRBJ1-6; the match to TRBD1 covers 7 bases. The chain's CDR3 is CASSQTGNPPLHF. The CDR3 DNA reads TGTGCCAGCAGCCAGACAGGGAACCCACCCCTCCACTTT.